The clone carrying this T cell receptor beta chain was seen only once. What it binds is unknown. This sample stems from a study of shared clonotypes between healthy human individuals. General study results and limits: Among non-shared clonotypes, generation probabilities were lower than among those shared by all four donors.

A 200 ng quantity of DNA, tens of thousands of T cell genomes, went into the sorted-subset replicate PCRs. The protocol was immunoSEQ multiplex PCR, while the TCRdb copy is restricted to in-frame clones and leaves out a portion. The sample lists some 2,000,000 clones; 95% were seen once. The CDR3 runs to 12 residues. Trimming cost V 2 bases and J 9 bases, with 11 bases left between them. Germline CDR1 is SEHNR and CDR2 is FQNEAQ (reference sequence). J is TRBJ2-7 and V is TRBV7-9; D gene unclear. The clonotype comes from a young man in good health. Specimen: naive CD4+ T cells sorted from blood. Noted subset: CD45RA+ positively selected. CDR3 residues: CASSLPPQRQYF. The CDR3 nucleotides read TGTGCCAGCAGCTTACCTCCTCAGCGGCAGTACTTC.